The 22 T cell receptor beta chains below come from one sample, sequenced in a study of control samples from healthy donors and cancer patients. This table comes from immunoSEQ multiplex PCR, and its TCRdb copy is limited to in-frame clones, with some not included. The sample has tens of thousands of clones, approximately 89% seen once. The sample comprised PBMCs. These receptors were taken from a man aged 35-49 years with colorectal cancer.

This chain joins TRBV19 and TRBJ2-2; no definite D call. CDR1 is LNHDA and CDR2 is SQIVND in the germline V gene (reference sequence). CDR3 length: 14 amino acids. V was shortened by 2 bases and J by 1 base, with 5 bases between the two germline ends. The CDR3 spells CASSIQRNTGELFF. CDR3 coding DNA: TGTGCCAGTAGTATACAGAGGAACACCGGGGAGCTGTTTTTT.

This chain links TRBV27 with TRBJ1-2, with a weak D call TRBD1 (6 bases). The germline gives CDR1 MNHEY, CDR2 SMNVEV (reference sequence). The V and J ends lost 6 bases and 1 base respectively, with 15 bases between them. This CDR3 spans 15 amino acids. CDR3 protein: CASSLSGELNYGYTF. In nucleotides, the CDR3 is TGTGCCAGCAGCTTGTCAGGGGAGCTTAACTATGGCTACACCTTC.

V gene TRBV7-9 combines with J gene TRBJ2-5; 9 nucleotides match TRBD1. The germline V gene encodes CDR1 SEHNR and CDR2 FQNEAQ (reference sequence). The CDR3 is 15 amino acids. J lost 5 bases, V lost 1 base, and 5 bases had no gene match. The CDR3 is CASSLGQGGFETQYF. The CDR3 bases are TGTGCCAGCAGCTTAGGACAGGGGGGTTTCGAGACCCAGTACTTC.

This sequence joins TRBV6-5 and TRBJ2-1, with 11 bases matching TRBD2. V trimming: 6 bases; J trimming: 4 bases; junction bases outside the gene matches: 5. Germline lookup yields CDR1 MNHEY and CDR2 SVGAGI. This CDR3 comprises 15 residues. CDR3 sequence reads: CASRTGTSGYNEQFF. The CDR3 nucleotides are TGTGCCAGCAGGACCGGGACTAGCGGATACAATGAGCAGTTCTTC.

The chain uses TRBV5-4 and TRBJ1-3; no clear D. The CDR3 is 14 residues long. Germline V CDR1 and CDR2: SGHNT, YYREEE (reference sequence). With 0 bases removed from V and 3 bases from J, the gap between germline ends came to 7 bases. The CDR3: CASSLASGGNTIYF. CDR3 sequence (DNA): TGTGCCAGCAGCTTGGCATCAGGTGGAAACACCATATATTTT.

The chain employs TRBV4-1 and TRBJ2-1, with no clear D. Germline lookup yields CDR1 MGHRA and CDR2 YSYEKL. The germline V and J ends were trimmed by 2 bases and 3 bases, with 5 bases remaining between them. CDR3 size: 13 residues. This CDR3 is CASSQFGYNEQFF. The CDR3 nucleotides read TGCGCCAGCAGCCAATTCGGCTACAATGAGCAGTTCTTC.

The V gene is TRBV5-1, the J gene TRBJ2-7; D may be TRBD2 (6 bases). Trimming left V 5 bases short and J 4 bases short, with 22 bases between. The CDR3 extends over 16 amino acids. Germline CDR1 is SGHRS and CDR2 is YFSETQ. The CDR3: CASRTSTVGLGYEQYF. DNA of the CDR3: TGCGCCAGCAGAACCTCTACGGTGGGACTGGGATACGAGCAGTACTTC.

The chain couples TRBV2 to TRBJ1-4; D unresolved. The CDR3 totals 15 residues. CDR1 and CDR2 from the germline V gene are SNHLY and FYNNEI. Trimming stripped 7 bases from V and 6 bases from J, with 18 bases between. CDR3 amino acids: CASMDKGLGDEKLFF. The CDR3 DNA reads TGTGCCAGCATGGATAAGGGTTTGGGAGATGAAAAACTGTTTTTT.

This clone appeared once. The genes are TRBV12-5 and TRBJ2-7; tentatively, D is TRBD2 (6 bases). CDR3 size: 14 residues. The germline CDR1 and CDR2 sequences are LGHNT and FRNRAP. V gave up 5 bases and J gave up 0 bases, with 11 bases separating them. CDR3 sequence (DNA): TGTGCTAGTGGTCTCGGCGGGGACTCCTACGAGCAGTACTTC. Protein product: CASGLGGDSYEQYF.

The chain carries TRBV4-1 and TRBJ2-7; D assignment may be TRBD1 or TRBD2 (6 bases each). Trimming left V 1 base short and J 6 bases short, with 22 bases between. Germline V gene data show CDR1 as MGHRA and CDR2 as YSYEKL. The CDR3 extends over 17 amino acids. For the CDR3, the DNA is TGCGCCAGCAGCCAAGTAGACCGGGGGCTCCGTCTGAGCGAGCAGTACTTC. It specifies CASSQVDRGLRLSEQYF.

The V gene is TRBV4-1, the J gene TRBJ1-5, with D possibly TRBD1 on 5 matching bases. CDR1 and CDR2 (germline): MGHRA, YSYEKL. Trimming cost V 4 bases and J 0 bases, with 10 bases left between them. This CDR3 spans 15 amino acids. CDR3 nucleotide sequence: TGCGCCAGCAGCCTCTGGGACGGTAGCAATCAGCCCCAGCATTTT. Translated, it gives CASSLWDGSNQPQHF.

The CDR3 loop is CASSLYRGQEEAFF. For the CDR3, the DNA is TGTGCCAGCAGTTTATATAGGGGGCAGGAGGAAGCTTTCTTT. This sequence joins TRBV27 and TRBJ1-1; 7 positions match TRBD1. The CDR3 extends over 14 amino acids. Germline V gene lookup returns CDR1 MNHEY and CDR2 SMNVEV (reference sequence). V gave up 1 base and J gave up 8 bases; unmatched junction bases: 7.

The chain has TRBV7-8 and TRBJ2-4, with TRBD1 matching 10 bases. V dropped 5 bases and J dropped 6; count of bases not matched to a gene: 7. Germline CDR1 is SGHVS and CDR2 is FQNEAQ. CDR3 length equals 15 residues. CDR3 bases: TGTGCCAGCAGCACAGACAGGGGGCAGGGAAACATTCAGTACTTC. Translated: CASSTDRGQGNIQYF.

The gene calls are TRBV24-1 and TRBJ1-2, with D hard to call. The germline CDR1 and CDR2 sequences are KGHDR and SFDVKD. V was pared by 1 base and J by 2 bases, with 7 bases between. The CDR3 totals 14 residues. The CDR3 sequence: CATSDFSENYGYTF. DNA for the CDR3: TGTGCCACCAGTGATTTCTCGGAGAACTATGGCTACACCTTC.

V usage is TRBV24-1 and J usage is TRBJ2-1; D not certain. The CDR3 has 14 amino acids. In germline, CDR1 is KGHDR, CDR2 SFDVKD. Trimming cost V 2 bases and J 5 bases, with 9 bases left between them. CDR3 nucleotides: TGTGCCACCAGTGATTCCCGACTGCACAATGAGCAGTTCTTC. Encoded protein: CATSDSRLHNEQFF.

The chain combines TRBV28 with TRBJ2-7; 8 positions agree with TRBD1. The junction had 4 bases not matched to a gene; V was cut back by 2 bases and J by 1 base. Germline CDR1 and CDR2: MDHEN and SYDVKM. The CDR3 sequence is 15 residues long. DNA for the CDR3: TGTGCCAGCAGTTTACAGGGGGCAGGTTCCTACGAGCAGTACTTC. The encoded protein is CASSLQGAGSYEQYF.

The chain has TRBV7-2 and TRBJ1-1, with D tentatively TRBD1 (6 bases). V shed 8 bases and J shed 11 bases, with 18 bases lying between them. CDR1 SGHTA and CDR2 FQGNSA come from the germline V gene. The CDR3 length is 12 residues. CDR3 protein: CASLEGGQKAFF. In DNA, the CDR3 is TGTGCCAGCCTAGAAGGGGGGCAGAAGGCTTTCTTT.

This rearrangement joins TRBV5-1 to TRBJ2-7, with D tentatively TRBD1 (7 bases). The ends were cut back, 3 bases at V and 3 bases at J, with 22 bases in the middle. Germline V gene lookup returns CDR1 SGHRS and CDR2 YFSETQ. CDR3 length equals 17 residues. The CDR3 region is CASSSYHMRDSSYEQYF. The CDR3, as DNA: TGCGCCAGCAGCTCCTACCATATGCGGGACAGCAGCTACGAGCAGTACTTC.

The chain combines TRBV2 with TRBJ1-1; D gene uncertain. Per germline, CDR1 SNHLY and CDR2 FYNNEI. This CDR3 has 13 amino acids. V lost 5 bases and J lost 1, with 8 bases in between. The CDR3 loop is CASSSSANTEAFF. The CDR3 bases are TGTGCCAGCAGTTCTTCAGCGAACACTGAAGCTTTCTTT.

J is TRBJ2-7 and V is TRBV25-1; possibly TRBD1 for D (6 bases). With 1 base removed from V and 5 bases from J, the gap between germline ends came to 9 bases. CDR1 is MGHDK, CDR2 SYGVNS, per germline. The CDR3 is 13 amino acids. The CDR3 spells CASSEFWTDEQYF. DNA of the CDR3: TGTGCCAGCAGTGAATTCTGGACAGACGAGCAGTACTTC.

The chain uses TRBV4-1 and TRBJ1-6; 7 bases line up with TRBD1. This CDR3 contains 18 residues. The V and J ends lost 1 base and 1 base, in that order; junction bases with no gene match: 7. Germline CDR1 and CDR2: MGHRA and YSYEKL. The CDR3 here is CASSQGGGGGSYNSPLHF. In DNA, the CDR3 is TGCGCCAGCAGCCAAGGAGGAGGGGGCGGATCCTATAATTCACCCCTCCACTTT.

J is TRBJ2-2 and V is TRBV11-3; D call uncertain. This CDR3 is 15 amino acids long. V dropped 2 bases and J dropped 0 bases, with 7 bases sitting between them. Germline V CDR1 and CDR2: SGHNT, YENEEA. The CDR3: CASSLRETNTGELFF. The CDR3 DNA sequence: TGTGCCAGCAGCTTAAGGGAAACGAACACCGGGGAGCTGTTTTTT.